The clone carrying this T cell receptor beta chain has a count of ten or more. The antigen remains undetermined. RNA transcripts gave rise to amplified TCR beta CDR3 regions. The TCR CDR3 first-round RT-PCR relied on the HTBI primer set. MiXCR, applied by TCRdb to the multiplex PCR reads, yields one record per CDR3 protein. Of roughly 40,000 distinct CDR3 sequences listed, 40% to 60% are singletons. The sample originates from a study of T cells in Graves' hyperthyroidism and ophthalmopathy. Whole-study findings and limits: The model anticipated ophthalmopathy a median about 6.5 months pre-onset. Through a model of 13 V-J features, ophthalmopathy was separated from stable hyperthyroidism.

Germline CDR1 is SNHLY and CDR2 is FYNNEI. The CDR3 extends over 14 amino acids. V lost 8 bases and J 7 bases, leaving 21 bases between the germline ends. Ophthalmopathy cases met thresholds of Clinical Activity Score at least 3, NOSPECS grade at least 4 and duration under 3 months. Orbital computed tomography and thyroid ultrasound, together with serum TRAb and thyroxine and clinical symptoms, were used for diagnoses. This receptor was taken from a man aged 35 to 55 with Graves' ophthalmopathy. The sample taken for sequencing was blood. The V gene is TRBV2, the J gene TRBJ2-7; the D gene is possibly TRBD2 (5 bases). Written as DNA, the CDR3 is TGTGCCAGCCAAAACCTAGCTTCGGCGGTTGAGCAGTACTTC. Residues: CASQNLASAVEQYF.